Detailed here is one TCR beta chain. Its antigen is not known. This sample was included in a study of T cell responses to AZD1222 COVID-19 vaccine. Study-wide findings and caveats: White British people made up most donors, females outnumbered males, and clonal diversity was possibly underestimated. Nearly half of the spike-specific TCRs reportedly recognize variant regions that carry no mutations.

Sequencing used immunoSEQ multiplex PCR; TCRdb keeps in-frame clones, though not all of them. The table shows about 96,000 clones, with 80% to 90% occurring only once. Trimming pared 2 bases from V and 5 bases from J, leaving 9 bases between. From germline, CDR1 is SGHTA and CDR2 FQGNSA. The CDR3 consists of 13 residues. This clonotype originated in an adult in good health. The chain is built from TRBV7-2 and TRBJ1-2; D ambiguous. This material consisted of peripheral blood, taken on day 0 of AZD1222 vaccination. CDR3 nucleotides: TGTGCCAGCAGCTTATCTATGCCGTATGGCTACACCTTC. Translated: CASSLSMPYGYTF.